This T cell receptor (beta chain) was found in a study of response to subunit inactivated influenza vaccine (dated by TCRdb to 2017 to 2018). For the wider study: To follow how T cells responded to a trivalent subunit inactivated influenza vaccine, the researchers relied on deep quantitative profiling of the T cell receptor repertoire. Study-wide findings and limitations: The authors suggested that each seasonal influenza vaccination may recruit only a limited number of new T cells.

The library was produced with RT-PCR. The run used an Illumina HiSeq 2500. TCRdb itself trimmed the public reads at Q25 with fastp, ran MiXCR and retained productive beta chains. Identical CDR3 protein sequences are pooled into one entry, listed with their most common genes and DNA. The table for this sample lists just under 550,000 distinct CDR3 sequences; under 25% of them were counted only once. The ten top clones hold 2.5% to 3.5% of the sample. This clonotype has only a few counts. Its antigen is currently not known. No much larger clone exists at a distance of one base, and base qualities are not known. This sample was shared with a second study, whose subject was T cells expressing NK-cell markers. Reported in the second study: The TCR beta cDNA libraries were made using 5'RACE template switching, a step that added both a universal primer site and unique molecular identifiers. In sorted CD3+CD56+NKG2C+, CD3+CD56+NKG2C- and CD3+CD56-NKG2C+ T-cell subsets from about eight donors, TCR beta-chain repertoires were profiled. Among the eight sequenced donors, seven were HCMV-seropositive and one was HCMV-seronegative. In several experiments an anti-gammadeltaTCR antibody was added to restrict sorting to alphabetaTCR-expressing T cells. In a handful of donors, the dominant CD3+CD56+NKG2C+ clonotypes were found to rank among the top 10 CD8+ clonotypes and to make up about 1.0-7.5% of CD8+ T cells. Those dominant clonotypes were again the most abundant among CD3+CD56-NKG2C+ cells in a handful of donors, at about 25-60.1%. Whether the expanded NKG2C-expressing T cell clones were specific for HCMV antigens remained unclear. All eight donors whose samples were sequenced were randomly selected healthy volunteers, three of them men and five women. HCMV-specific IgG was detected in serum with a commercial ELISA kit to determine HCMV serostatus. Peripheral blood mononuclear cells were isolated from blood by Ficoll density gradient centrifugation. Using Miltenyi isolation kits, CD4+ and CD8+ T cells were isolated from PBMC through magnetic immunoseparation. Priming for cDNA synthesis came from the TCR beta constant segment, and two successive PCR amplification steps followed. Illumina HiSeq 2000/2500, MiSeq or NextSeq was used to sequence libraries as 2 x 150 bp reads. MIGEC handled demultiplexing of the reads and grouping by UMI, while MiTCR was used to assemble and quantify clonotypes. Only TCR cDNA sequences supported by at least two reads were kept to exclude erroneous sequences. Downstream repertoire analysis used the tcR package, and clonotypes were matched across fractions by CDR3 nucleotide sequence plus V segment. VDJmatch was used to annotate antigen specificity against VDJdb, with one amino acid substitution in CDR3 permitted.

The receptor comes from a man aged 50 to 59 who received an inactivated influenza vaccine. Donor details come from another sample of the same person, matched by shared clones. The sample here was CD4+ T cells sorted from PBMCs, taken roughly 12 days after vaccination.

The sequenced DNA: TGCGCCAGCAGCTCCCGGGACAGGGGAAACTACGAGCAGTACTTC. Protein translation: CASSSRDRGNYEQYF. The rearrangement combines TRBV5-1 with TRBJ2-7; 10 middle bases align to TRBD1. From its cysteine to its phenylalanine, the CDR3 spans 15 amino acids. Only the CDR3 DNA stays, 45 bases, in frame from base 1. For this chain, trimming is 3 bases at the V end and 3 bases at the J end, and the number of junction bases without a gene match is 6. The germline V gene provides CDR1 SGHRS and CDR2 YFSETQ.